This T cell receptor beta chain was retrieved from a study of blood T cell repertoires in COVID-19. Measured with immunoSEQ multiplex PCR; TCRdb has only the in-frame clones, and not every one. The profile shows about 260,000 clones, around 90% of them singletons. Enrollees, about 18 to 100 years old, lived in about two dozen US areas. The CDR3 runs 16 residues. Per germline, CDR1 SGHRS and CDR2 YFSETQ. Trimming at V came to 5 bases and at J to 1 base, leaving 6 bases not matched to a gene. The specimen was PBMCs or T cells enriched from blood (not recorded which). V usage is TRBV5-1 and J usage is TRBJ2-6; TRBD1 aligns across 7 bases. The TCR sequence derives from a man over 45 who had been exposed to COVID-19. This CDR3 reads CASRPGQLSGANVLTF. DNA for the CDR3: TGCGCCAGCAGGCCGGGACAGTTATCTGGGGCCAACGTCCTGACTTTC.